This T cell receptor (beta chain) derives from a study of a mutant IDH1 vaccine in newly diagnosed glioma. Points on this clone: What it recognizes is unknown.

Germline V gene data show CDR1 as SQVTM and CDR2 as ANQGSEA. The CDR3 consists of 13 residues. Trimming removed 6 bases from V and 2 bases from J, with 14 bases in between. Indicated time point: week 23, last vaccination. The investigators gave 300 ug of mutant IDH1 20-mer peptide in each vaccine dose, together with topical imiquimod. Measured with immunoSEQ multiplex PCR; TCRdb has only the in-frame clones, and not every one. Here the sample spans tens of thousands of clones, over 70% being singletons. This receptor was obtained from a man aged 18 to 30 with glioma. The chain joins TRBV29-1 to TRBJ2-7; perhaps TRBD1 as D (6 bases). The source was PBMCs, collected from a glioma patient whose treatment included an IDH1 peptide vaccine. The CDR3 bases are TGCAGCGTGATTAAGCAGGGGACCTACGAGCAGTACTTC. It codes for CSVIKQGTYEQYF.